This entry lists 23 T cell receptor beta chains sequenced from one sample in a study of identical twins. A single record per CDR3 protein comes from TCRdb applying MiXCR to the 5' RACE reads. Counted here are about 190,000 distinct CDR3 sequences, about 16% occurring once; the ten biggest clones make up 35% to 50%. These data are also associated with another study on T cells expressing NK-cell markers.

Source material: CD8+ T cells sorted from blood. The receptor source for this set is a woman between 18 and 30 years old in good health.

This clonotype came up a few times. This chain links TRBV29-1 with TRBJ1-1; D uncertain. There are 11 residues in the CDR3. The V end was cut by 8 bases, the J end by 3 bases, with 10 bases between. Germline V gene lookup returns CDR1 SQVTM and CDR2 ANQGSEA. The CDR3 DNA reads as TGCAGCATCTGGCAGGACACTGAAGCTTTCTTT. Translation: CSIWQDTEAFF.

The chain has TRBV12-3 or TRBV12-4 and TRBJ2-1; 7 positions match TRBD2. The CDR3 spans 15 residues. Trimming took 4 bases from V and 9 from J; bases not matched to a gene: 12. CDR3 nucleotide sequence: TGTGCCAGCAGTTACCTTTGGGAGGGCCGAGGTGAGCAGTTCTTC. This gives the protein CASSYLWEGRGEQFF.

In this sample, this clonotype turned up a few times. This chain uses TRBV4-2 with TRBJ2-1; 14 positions agree with TRBD2. Germline CDR1 and CDR2: LGHNA and YNFKEQ. V trimming: 0 bases; J trimming: 9 bases; junction bases outside the gene matches: 13. The CDR3 has 19 residues. CDR3 region: CASSQDWTSGRSRAGEQFF. CDR3 bases: TGTGCCAGCAGCCAAGATTGGACTAGCGGGAGGTCAAGGGCGGGTGAGCAGTTCTTC.

This chain links TRBV5-6 with TRBJ1-5, with a possible D match to TRBD1 (6 bases). Germline assignment: CDR1 SGHDT and CDR2 YYEEEE. Deletions cut 3 bases from V and 6 bases from J, with 13 bases between. The CDR3 runs 14 residues. In nucleotides, the CDR3 is TGTGCCAGCAGCTCCACAGGGAGCCGTCAGCCCCAGCATTTT. It yields the protein CASSSTGSRQPQHF.

The V and J genes are TRBV11-2 and TRBJ2-1; D unresolved. The CDR3 extends over 14 amino acids. The germline gives CDR1 SGHAT, CDR2 FQNNGV. Trimming left V 5 bases short and J 5 bases short, with 13 bases between. CDR3 region: CASSAEIHHNEQFF. DNA of the CDR3: TGTGCCAGCAGCGCGGAGATCCACCACAATGAGCAGTTCTTC.

The V gene is TRBV4-3, the J gene TRBJ2-3; D remains ambiguous. Germline values: CDR1 LGHNA, CDR2 YSLEER. V dropped 5 bases and J dropped 1 base, with 13 bases sitting between them. The CDR3 totals 15 residues. Here the CDR3 DNA reads TGCGCCAGCAGCAATAGGGCTGATCGCACAGATACGCAGTATTTT. Its translation: CASSNRADRTDTQYF.

The CDR3 is CASSVDGLRNTEAFF. The CDR3 DNA reads TGTGCCAGCAGCGTAGATGGCTTGAGGAACACTGAAGCTTTCTTT. This rearrangement joins TRBV9 to TRBJ1-1; D gene unclear. Germline V gene data show CDR1 as SGDLS and CDR2 as YYNGEE. The CDR3 sequence is 15 residues long. Trimming pared 0 bases from V and 1 base from J, leaving 10 bases between.

In this sample, this clonotype turned up a few times. The V gene is TRBV9, the J gene TRBJ1-4; D call uncertain. Trimming took off 0 bases at V and 1 base at J, with 7 bases between the two ends. The germline V gene has CDR1 SGDLS and CDR2 YYNGEE. This CDR3 comprises 15 residues. In DNA, the CDR3 is TGTGCCAGCAGCGTAGGAGGAGTAACTAATGAAAAACTGTTTTTT. Translated, it gives CASSVGGVTNEKLFF.

This clonotype has more than one count but fewer than ten. The chain joins TRBV7-6 to TRBJ1-1; perhaps TRBD1 as D (6 bases). With 6 bases removed from V and 1 base from J, the gap between germline ends came to 6 bases. CDR3 size: 12 residues. The V gene's germline CDR1 is SGHVS and CDR2 FNYEAQ. In DNA form, the CDR3 reads TGTGCCAGCAGGGACAGGAACACTGAAGCTTTCTTT. Translated: CASRDRNTEAFF. The full variable domain, its missing parts supplied by reference TRBV7-6 and TRBJ1-1, is GAGVSQSPRYKVTKRGQDVALRCDPISGHVSLYWYRQALGQGPEFLTYFNYEAQQDKSGLPNDRFSAERPEGSISTLTIQRTEQRDSAMYRCASRDRNTEAFFGQGTRLTVV.

This clonotype was found many times. V gene TRBV12-3 or TRBV12-4 combines with J gene TRBJ2-1; tentative D call: TRBD1 (6 bases). With 4 bases removed from V and 4 bases from J, the gap between germline ends came to 11 bases. The CDR3 extends over 14 amino acids. CDR3 sequence (DNA): TGTGCCAGCAGTTCAGGACAGAGATACAATGAGCAGTTCTTC. As protein: CASSSGQRYNEQFF.

This clonotype was detected only a few times. The chain joins TRBV11-2 to TRBJ2-1; 7 bases are shared with TRBD2. The CDR3 is 13 residues long. V trimming: 3 bases; J trimming: 10 bases; junction bases outside the gene matches: 6. The germline gives CDR1 SGHAT, CDR2 FQNNGV. CDR3 residues: CASSLGGVREQFF. The CDR3 DNA reads as TGTGCCAGCAGCTTGGGGGGGGTTCGGGAGCAGTTCTTC.

The chain employs TRBV14 and TRBJ2-3, with TRBD2 as a possible D gene (5 bases). With 4 bases removed from V and 0 bases from J, the gap between germline ends came to 17 bases. In germline, CDR1 is SGHDN, CDR2 FVKESK. The CDR3 spans 17 residues. The CDR3 nucleotides read TGTGCCAGCAGCCGCCCGGAGGATTGGGGTAGCACAGATACGCAGTATTTT. Amino acid sequence: CASSRPEDWGSTDTQYF.

This clonotype was detected ten times or more. The J gene is TRBJ1-2, the V gene TRBV15; D is uncertain. The CDR3 spans 15 residues. The V end was cut by 8 bases, the J end by 6 bases, with 22 bases between. Germline CDR1 LNHNV, CDR2 YYDKDF (reference sequence). The CDR3 loop is CATWSSRDGSDGYTF. Here the CDR3 DNA reads TGTGCCACCTGGAGCTCACGAGACGGCAGTGATGGCTACACCTTC.

The chain has TRBV5-1 and TRBJ1-2; 7 bases map to TRBD1. Per the germline V gene, CDR1 is SGHRS and CDR2 is YFSETQ. This CDR3 region has 14 residues. The V segment lost 1 base and the J segment 5 bases; nucleotides outside the gene matches: 5. The CDR3 is CASSLTGTEYGYTF. The CDR3 DNA reads TGCGCCAGCAGCTTGACCGGGACAGAGTATGGCTACACCTTC. Full variable domain (remainder filled in from reference TRBV5-1 and TRBJ1-2): KAGVTQTPRYLIKTRGQQVTLSCSPISGHRSVSWYQQTPGQGLQFLFEYFSETQRNKGNFPGRFSGRQFSNSRSEMNVSTLELGDSALYLCASSLTGTEYGYTFGSGTRLTVV.

Only a few counts were recorded for this clonotype. In DNA form, the CDR3 reads TGTGCCAGCAGTGATAGGGGAACAACCAAGGATTTTTACAATGAGCAGTTCTTC. Translating gives CASSDRGTTKDFYNEQFF. The J gene is TRBJ2-1, the V gene TRBV6-1; TRBD1 is a possible D gene (5 bases). This CDR3 comprises 18 residues. V lost 3 bases to trimming and J lost 4 bases, with 22 bases between them. Germline V gives CDR1 MNHNS, CDR2 SASEGT.

V is TRBV5-1 and J is TRBJ2-3, with D tentatively TRBD2 (5 bases). V lost 0 bases to trimming and J lost 5 bases, with 13 bases between them. Germline CDR1 is SGHRS and CDR2 is YFSETQ. The CDR3 totals 15 residues. The CDR3 region is CASSLGPGFGDTQYF. CDR3 DNA sequence: TGCGCCAGCAGCTTGGGCCCGGGATTTGGAGATACGCAGTATTTT.

This clonotype was seen more than once but under ten times. The gene calls are TRBV12-3 or TRBV12-4 and TRBJ2-2; tentatively, D is TRBD2 (5 bases). This CDR3 contains 15 residues. Deletions cut 6 bases from V and 3 bases from J, with 14 bases between. The CDR3 reads CASREWGDDTGELFF. The CDR3 coding sequence is TGTGCCAGCAGGGAGTGGGGAGACGACACCGGGGAGCTGTTTTTT.

This clonotype came up a few times. The J gene is TRBJ2-1, the V gene TRBV15, with a tentative D call TRBD2 (6 bases). The germline V gene encodes CDR1 LNHNV and CDR2 YYDKDF (reference sequence). V was trimmed by 9 bases and J by 7 bases, leaving 16 bases between them. This CDR3 is 13 amino acids long. Here the CDR3 reads CATEMGRGNEQFF. CDR3 coding DNA: TGTGCCACTGAGATGGGACGGGGGAATGAGCAGTTCTTC.

This clonotype was picked up a small number of times. The V call is TRBV4-2, the J call TRBJ2-5; a weak D match, TRBD2 (6 bases). The CDR3 spans 16 residues. V lost 0 bases, J lost 1 base, and 12 bases lay in between. The V gene's germline CDR1 is LGHNA and CDR2 YNFKEQ. The CDR3 region is CASSQDLGLPQETQYF. The CDR3 DNA reads as TGTGCCAGCAGCCAAGATTTGGGACTCCCCCAAGAGACCCAGTACTTC.

The V call is TRBV6-1, the J call TRBJ2-7; D call uncertain. Germline V CDR1 and CDR2: MNHNS, SASEGT. V was trimmed by 6 bases and J by 2 bases, leaving 14 bases between them. The CDR3 extends over 14 amino acids. CDR3 in DNA: TGTGCCAGCAGCCCCTCCCGGGTCCCCTACGAGCAGTACTTC. As protein: CASSPSRVPYEQYF.

This chain joins TRBV11-2 and TRBJ2-7; no reliable D call. V was clipped by 2 bases and J by 0 bases, with 11 bases between them. Germline CDR1 reads SGHAT; CDR2 reads FQNNGV. This CDR3 spans 15 amino acids. CDR3 sequence (DNA): TGTGCCAGCAGCTTACACACCCAACACTCCTACGAGCAGTACTTC. The encoded protein is CASSLHTQHSYEQYF.

Only one count was recorded for this clonotype. V gene TRBV27 combines with J gene TRBJ2-7; D is undetermined. CDR1 and CDR2 from the germline V gene are MNHEY and SMNVEV (reference sequence). The CDR3 runs 14 residues. Deletions cut 2 bases from V and 1 base from J, with 9 bases between. The CDR3 reads CASSLVAESYEQYF. As DNA, the CDR3 is TGTGCCAGCAGTTTAGTCGCGGAATCCTACGAGCAGTACTTC.

This clonotype was picked up one time. The chain links TRBV20-1 to TRBJ2-2; 10 nucleotides line up with TRBD2. The junction had 14 bases not matched to a gene; V was cut back by 6 bases and J by 4 bases. Germline lookup yields CDR1 DFQATT and CDR2 SNEGSKA (reference sequence). CDR3 length: 17 residues. DNA for the CDR3: TGCAGTGCCCGGTTTGGTGCTAGCGGGAGAGGCACCGGGGAGCTGTTTTTT. Its translation: CSARFGASGRGTGELFF.